The 9 T cell receptor beta chains below were found in one sample sequenced in a study of immune evolution from preneoplasia to lung adenocarcinoma. Clones were sequenced by immunoSEQ multiplex PCR, and TCRdb holds only the in-frame ones, with some missing. The sample has over 30,000 clones, 60% to 75% seen once; the top ten hold approximately 6.2%. Specimen: FFPE invasive lung adenocarcinoma tissue. These receptors originate from a person between 55 and 70 years old with lung adenocarcinoma.

V gene TRBV6-4 combines with J gene TRBJ1-1; D is ambiguous. Germline values: CDR1 MRHNA, CDR2 SNTAGT. This CDR3 is 15 amino acids long. V dropped 3 bases and J dropped 1 base, with 12 bases sitting between them. The CDR3 DNA sequence: TGTGCCAGCAGTGATATTAACCCCGGGAACACTGAAGCTTTCTTT. Its protein product is CASSDINPGNTEAFF.

The V and J genes are TRBV29-1 and TRBJ1-5; no clear D. This CDR3 has 14 amino acids. The germline V and J ends were trimmed by 2 bases and 4 bases, with 12 bases remaining between them. Germline V gene sequence: CDR1 SQVTM, CDR2 ANQGSEA. As DNA, the CDR3 is TGCAGCGTTGAATATGGTGGGGTTAATCAGCCCCAGCATTTT. It codes for CSVEYGGVNQPQHF. Supplemented by reference TRBV29-1 and TRBJ1-5, the full variable domain reads SAVISQKPSRDICQRGTSLTIQCQVDSQVTMMFWYRQQPGQSLTLIATANQGSEATYESGFVIDKFPISRPNLTFSTLTVSNMSPEDSSIYLCSVEYGGVNQPQHFGDGTRLSIL.

The chain combines TRBV2 with TRBJ1-1; D gene uncertain. The CDR3 consists of 13 residues. V was clipped by 0 bases and J by 5 bases, with 7 bases between them. Germline lookup yields CDR1 SNHLY and CDR2 FYNNEI. The CDR3 loop reads CASSEAQRTEAFF. The CDR3 DNA reads TGTGCCAGCAGTGAAGCGCAAAGAACTGAAGCTTTCTTT.

The rearrangement links TRBV27 to TRBJ2-5; 11 bases align to TRBD2. Germline CDR1 MNHEY, CDR2 SMNVEV (reference sequence). The CDR3 totals 14 residues. J lost 5 bases, V lost 4 bases, and 3 bases had no gene match. In DNA form, the CDR3 reads TGTGCCAGCAGTTCTAGCGGGAGGAGTGAGACCCAGTACTTC. Protein product: CASSSSGRSETQYF.

The chain uses TRBV7-2 and TRBJ2-5; D gene unclear. The CDR3 is made up of 14 amino acids. With 1 base removed from V and 7 bases from J, the gap between germline ends came to 13 bases. Germline V gene sequence: CDR1 SGHTA, CDR2 FQGNSA. CDR3 sequence (DNA): TGTGCCAGCAGCTTAGACGGAATGGTGGGGACCCAGTACTTC. It translates to CASSLDGMVGTQYF. The full variable domain, in which reference TRBV7-2 and TRBJ2-5 provide the parts outside the CDR3, is GAGVSQSPSNKVTEKGKDVELRCDPISGHTALYWYRQSLGQGLEFLIYFQGNSAPDKSGLPSDRFSAERTGGSVSTLTIQRTQQEDSAVYLCASSLDGMVGTQYFGPGTRLLVL.

This clone was counted a few times. The chain recombines TRBV19 with TRBJ2-1; 12 bases line up with TRBD2. V lost 2 bases and J lost 3; bases outside the gene matches: 2. The CDR3 runs 16 residues. Germline lookup yields CDR1 LNHDA and CDR2 SQIVND (reference sequence). The chain's CDR3 is CASSILAGGIYNEQFF. The CDR3 bases are TGTGCCAGTAGTATACTAGCGGGAGGGATCTACAATGAGCAGTTCTTC.

This clone was seen a single time. J is TRBJ2-5 and V is TRBV7-9; TRBD2 agrees at 9 bases. From germline, CDR1 is SEHNR and CDR2 FQNEAQ (reference sequence). There are 14 residues in the CDR3. After removal of 7 bases from V and 5 bases from J, the junction contained 8 bases not matched to a gene. The CDR3 reads CASTQAGGSETQYF. For the CDR3, the DNA is TGTGCCAGCACCCAGGCGGGAGGGAGTGAGACCCAGTACTTC.

As regards this clone: Other DNA sequences from this sample encode an identical CDR3 as well. The chain's CDR3 is CASSLGLADTQYF. The DNA of the CDR3 is TGTGCCAGTAGTCTCGGACTAGCGGATACGCAGTATTTT. V usage is TRBV19 and J usage is TRBJ2-3; 9 nucleotides line up with TRBD2. The V segment lost 5 bases and the J segment 6 bases; nucleotides outside the gene matches: 3. This CDR3 has 13 residues. Per germline, CDR1 LNHDA and CDR2 SQIVND (reference sequence).

The chain recombines TRBV11-2 with TRBJ2-3, with 10 positions matching TRBD2. CDR1 is SGHAT, CDR2 FQNNGV, per germline. CDR3 length: 16 residues. The ends lost 1 base at V and 2 bases at J; junction bases unmatched: 3. CDR3 residues: CASSLVLAGNTDTQYF. The DNA for the CDR3 is TGTGCCAGCAGCTTAGTACTAGCGGGAAACACAGATACGCAGTATTTT.